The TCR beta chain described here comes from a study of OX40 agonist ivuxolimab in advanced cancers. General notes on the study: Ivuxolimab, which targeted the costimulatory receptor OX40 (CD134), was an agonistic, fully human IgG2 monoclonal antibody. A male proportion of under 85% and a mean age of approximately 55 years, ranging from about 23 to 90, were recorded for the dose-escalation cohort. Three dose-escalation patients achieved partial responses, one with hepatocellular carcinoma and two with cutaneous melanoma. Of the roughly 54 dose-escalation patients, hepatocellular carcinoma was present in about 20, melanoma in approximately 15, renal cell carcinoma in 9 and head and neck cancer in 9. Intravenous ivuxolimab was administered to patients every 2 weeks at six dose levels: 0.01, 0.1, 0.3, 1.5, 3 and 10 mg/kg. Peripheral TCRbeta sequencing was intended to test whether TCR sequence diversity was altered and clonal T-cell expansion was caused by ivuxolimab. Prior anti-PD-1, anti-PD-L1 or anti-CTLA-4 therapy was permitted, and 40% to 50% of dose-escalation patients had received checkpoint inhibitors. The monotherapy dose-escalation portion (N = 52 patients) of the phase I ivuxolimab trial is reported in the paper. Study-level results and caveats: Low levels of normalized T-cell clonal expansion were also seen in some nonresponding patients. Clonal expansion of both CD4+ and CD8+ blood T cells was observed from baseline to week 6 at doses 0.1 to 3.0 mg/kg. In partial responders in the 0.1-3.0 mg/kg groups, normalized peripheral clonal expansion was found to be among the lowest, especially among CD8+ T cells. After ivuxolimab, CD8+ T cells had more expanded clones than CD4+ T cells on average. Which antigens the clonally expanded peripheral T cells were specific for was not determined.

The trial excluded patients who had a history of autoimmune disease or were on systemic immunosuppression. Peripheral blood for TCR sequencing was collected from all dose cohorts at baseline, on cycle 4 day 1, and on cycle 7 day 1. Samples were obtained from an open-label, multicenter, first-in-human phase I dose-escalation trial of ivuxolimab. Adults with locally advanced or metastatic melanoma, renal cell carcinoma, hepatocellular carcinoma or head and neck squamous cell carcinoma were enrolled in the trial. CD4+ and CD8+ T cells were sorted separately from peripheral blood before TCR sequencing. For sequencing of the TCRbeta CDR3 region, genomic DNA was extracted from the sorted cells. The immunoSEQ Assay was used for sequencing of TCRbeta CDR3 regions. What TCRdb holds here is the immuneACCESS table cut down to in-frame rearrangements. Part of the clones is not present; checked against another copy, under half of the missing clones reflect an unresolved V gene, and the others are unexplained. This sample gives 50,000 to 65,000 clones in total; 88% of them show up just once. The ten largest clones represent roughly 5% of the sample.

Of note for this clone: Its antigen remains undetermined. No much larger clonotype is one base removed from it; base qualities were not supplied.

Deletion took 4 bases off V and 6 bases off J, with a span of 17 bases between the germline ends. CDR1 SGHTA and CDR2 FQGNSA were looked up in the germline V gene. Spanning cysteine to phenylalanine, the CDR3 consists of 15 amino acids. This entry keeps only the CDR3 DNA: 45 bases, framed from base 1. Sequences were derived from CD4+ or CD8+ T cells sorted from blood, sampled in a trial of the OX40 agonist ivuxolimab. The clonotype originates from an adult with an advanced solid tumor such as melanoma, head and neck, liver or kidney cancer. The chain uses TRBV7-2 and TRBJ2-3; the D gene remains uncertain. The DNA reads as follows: TGTGCCAGCAGCTCCCGTAGTGGTGGTTGGGATACGCAGTATTTT. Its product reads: CASSSRSGGWDTQYF.